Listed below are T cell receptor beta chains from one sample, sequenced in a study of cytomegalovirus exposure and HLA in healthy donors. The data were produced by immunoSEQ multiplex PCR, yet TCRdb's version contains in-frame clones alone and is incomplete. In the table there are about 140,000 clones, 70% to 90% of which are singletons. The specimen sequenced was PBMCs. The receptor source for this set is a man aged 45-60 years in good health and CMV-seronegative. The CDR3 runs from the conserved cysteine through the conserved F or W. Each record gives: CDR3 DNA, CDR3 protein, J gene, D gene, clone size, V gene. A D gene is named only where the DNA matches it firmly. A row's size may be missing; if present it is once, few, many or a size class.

CDR3nt: TGTGCCACCAGCAGAGGAGGGATGAACACTGAAGCTTTCTTT
CDR3aa: CATSRGGMNTEAFF
j_gene: TRBJ1-1
d_gene: -
abundance: -
v_gene: TRBV15

CDR3nt: TGTGCCAGCAGCCCAACCTATGGACGGGAGGGTCAGCATTTT
CDR3aa: CASSPTYGREGQHF
j_gene: TRBJ1-5
d_gene: -
abundance: few
v_gene: TRBV5-5

CDR3nt: TGTGCCAGCAGTATTCTTGAAGGGGGCGAAAAACTGTTTTTT
CDR3aa: CASSILEGGEKLFF
j_gene: TRBJ1-4
d_gene: TRBD1
abundance: -
v_gene: TRBV6-6

CDR3nt: TGCGCCAGCAGCTTGGTGGGCAGATCGAACACTGAAGCTTTCTTT
CDR3aa: CASSLVGRSNTEAFF
j_gene: TRBJ1-1
d_gene: -
abundance: -
v_gene: TRBV5-1

CDR3nt: TGTGCCAGCAGACCCTCCGGGACAGGGCCCGATGAGCAGTTCTTC
CDR3aa: CASRPSGTGPDEQFF
j_gene: TRBJ2-1
d_gene: TRBD1
abundance: -
v_gene: TRBV27

CDR3nt: TGTGCCAGCAGCTTGGTAGCGGGAGGGCCCGATGAGCAGTTCTTC
CDR3aa: CASSLVAGGPDEQFF
j_gene: TRBJ2-1
d_gene: TRBD2
abundance: -
v_gene: TRBV5-4

CDR3nt: TGTGCCAGCAGTTTGGACACACCTACAGCCCAGCATTTT
CDR3aa: CASSLDTPTAQHF
j_gene: TRBJ1-5
d_gene: -
abundance: -
v_gene: TRBV28

CDR3nt: TGTGCCAGCAGACTAGCGGGAGCTGTCAATGAGCAGTTCTTC
CDR3aa: CASRLAGAVNEQFF
j_gene: TRBJ2-1
d_gene: TRBD2
abundance: -
v_gene: TRBV6-1

CDR3nt: TGTGCCAGCAGCTTACTTGGACTAGCGGGAGGGGAGCAGTTCTTC
CDR3aa: CASSLLGLAGGEQFF
j_gene: TRBJ2-1
d_gene: TRBD2
abundance: -
v_gene: TRBV7-3

CDR3nt: TGTGCCAGCAGCCTACAGTCCTACCGCACAGATACGCAGTATTTT
CDR3aa: CASSLQSYRTDTQYF
j_gene: TRBJ2-3
d_gene: -
abundance: -
v_gene: TRBV6-5

CDR3nt: TGTGCCAGCAGCGCCCGGGACATATCGAACACTGAAGCTTTCTTT
CDR3aa: CASSARDISNTEAFF
j_gene: TRBJ1-1
d_gene: -
abundance: -
v_gene: TRBV9

CDR3nt: TGTGCCAGCAGTAAGACGGGGAGCACAGATACGCAGTATTTT
CDR3aa: CASSKTGSTDTQYF
j_gene: TRBJ2-3
d_gene: -
abundance: -
v_gene: TRBV2

CDR3nt: TGTGCCAGCACGGCACAGGGCTTGAACACTGAAGCTTTCTTT
CDR3aa: CASTAQGLNTEAFF
j_gene: TRBJ1-1
d_gene: -
abundance: -
v_gene: TRBV5-5

CDR3nt: TGTGCCAGCTTTACCGAACGGTCGGCTAATGAAAAACTGTTTTTT
CDR3aa: CASFTERSANEKLFF
j_gene: TRBJ1-4
d_gene: -
abundance: -
v_gene: TRBV18

CDR3nt: TGTGCCAGCAGTGACACTTCAGATACGCAGTATTTT
CDR3aa: CASSDTSDTQYF
j_gene: TRBJ2-3
d_gene: -
abundance: -
v_gene: TRBV2

CDR3nt: TGTGCCAGCAGCCGGACAGGGGCACATGGCTACACCTTC
CDR3aa: CASSRTGAHGYTF
j_gene: TRBJ1-2
d_gene: TRBD1
abundance: -
v_gene: TRBV5-6

CDR3nt: TGTGCCAGCAGCTTACAGGAGAGCTCCTATAATTCACCCCTCCACTTT
CDR3aa: CASSLQESSYNSPLHF
j_gene: TRBJ1-6
d_gene: -
abundance: -
v_gene: TRBV5-6

CDR3nt: TGTGCCAGCAGCTTATCGGCCAGGGGGACTCACGAGCAGTACTTC
CDR3aa: CASSLSARGTHEQYF
j_gene: TRBJ2-7
d_gene: -
abundance: -
v_gene: TRBV7-9

CDR3nt: TGTGCCAGCAGCTTACCGGGGAACGGAAACACCATATATTTT
CDR3aa: CASSLPGNGNTIYF
j_gene: TRBJ1-3
d_gene: -
abundance: -
v_gene: TRBV11-2

CDR3nt: TGTGCCAGCAGTTTTGGGACAGATCGATATGGCTACACCTTC
CDR3aa: CASSFGTDRYGYTF
j_gene: TRBJ1-2
d_gene: TRBD1
abundance: -
v_gene: TRBV27

CDR3nt: TGCAGCGTTGACAGGGATGGCTACACCTTC
CDR3aa: CSVDRDGYTF
j_gene: TRBJ1-2
d_gene: -
abundance: -
v_gene: TRBV29-1

CDR3nt: TGCGCCAGCAGCTTGGGGGGACAGGGTAACTATGGCTACACCTTC
CDR3aa: CASSLGGQGNYGYTF
j_gene: TRBJ1-2
d_gene: TRBD1
abundance: -
v_gene: TRBV5-1

CDR3nt: TGCAGCGTTGAATGGATGGGCACCTCTGGAAACACCATATATTTT
CDR3aa: CSVEWMGTSGNTIYF
j_gene: TRBJ1-3
d_gene: -
abundance: few
v_gene: TRBV29-1

CDR3nt: TGCAGCGTCCACAGGGGGAGCACTGAAGCTTTCTTT
CDR3aa: CSVHRGSTEAFF
j_gene: TRBJ1-1
d_gene: TRBD1
abundance: -
v_gene: TRBV29-1

CDR3nt: TGTGCCAGTACCTTAAGGACTAGCGGATACAATGAGCAGTTCTTC
CDR3aa: CASTLRTSGYNEQFF
j_gene: TRBJ2-1
d_gene: TRBD2
abundance: few
v_gene: TRBV19

CDR3nt: TGTGCCAGCAGCTTAGAGGGGCTGGCCCCCATACGTGGCTACACCTTC
CDR3aa: CASSLEGLAPIRGYTF
j_gene: TRBJ1-2
d_gene: -
abundance: -
v_gene: TRBV7-2

CDR3nt: TGTGCCAGCAGCTTGGCCAGGGGCCTTACCGGGGAGCTGTTTTTT
CDR3aa: CASSLARGLTGELFF
j_gene: TRBJ2-2
d_gene: -
abundance: -
v_gene: TRBV7-9

CDR3nt: TGTGCCATCAGTGACGCCAGGTTAACGGGCAATCAGCCCCAGCATTTT
CDR3aa: CAISDARLTGNQPQHF
j_gene: TRBJ1-5
d_gene: -
abundance: once
v_gene: TRBV10-3

CDR3nt: TGCAGCGTTGGTCAGGGACAGGGTTATGGCTACACCTTC
CDR3aa: CSVGQGQGYGYTF
j_gene: TRBJ1-2
d_gene: TRBD1
abundance: -
v_gene: TRBV29-1

CDR3nt: TGCGCCAGCAGCCAAGACAGGGTTGGCTACACCTTC
CDR3aa: CASSQDRVGYTF
j_gene: TRBJ1-2
d_gene: -
abundance: -
v_gene: TRBV4-1

CDR3nt: TGCGCCAGCAGCCATTCATCTGGGACAGGGAGCAATCAGCCCCAGCATTTT
CDR3aa: CASSHSSGTGSNQPQHF
j_gene: TRBJ1-5
d_gene: TRBD1
abundance: -
v_gene: TRBV4-1

CDR3nt: TGTGCCAGCAGCTTATCCTCAGCGGTCCAAGAGACCCAGTACTTC
CDR3aa: CASSLSSAVQETQYF
j_gene: TRBJ2-5
d_gene: -
abundance: -
v_gene: TRBV5-4

CDR3nt: TGCAGTGCGTCGTGGGCCCTAGCAGCAGATACGCAGTATTTT
CDR3aa: CSASWALAADTQYF
j_gene: TRBJ2-3
d_gene: -
abundance: -
v_gene: TRBV29-1

CDR3nt: TGTGCCACCTCTTCGAGGTACTTC
CDR3aa: CATSSRYF
j_gene: TRBJ2-7
d_gene: -
abundance: few
v_gene: TRBV15

CDR3nt: TGTGCCAGCAGTTATATCGTCTCGGGTCGGGAGACTGAAGCTTTCTTT
CDR3aa: CASSYIVSGRETEAFF
j_gene: TRBJ1-1
d_gene: -
abundance: -
v_gene: TRBV27

CDR3nt: TGCGCCAGCAGCTTGCAGGGGGGGAACACTGAAGCTTTCTTT
CDR3aa: CASSLQGGNTEAFF
j_gene: TRBJ1-1
d_gene: TRBD1
abundance: -
v_gene: TRBV5-1

CDR3nt: TGCGCCAGCAGCCAAGTGACAGGGGCGGAGGTTGGCTACACCTTC
CDR3aa: CASSQVTGAEVGYTF
j_gene: TRBJ1-2
d_gene: TRBD1
abundance: -
v_gene: TRBV4-1

CDR3nt: TGTGCCAGCAGCTCGAGCGGGAGCTCCTACGAGCAGTACTTC
CDR3aa: CASSSSGSSYEQYF
j_gene: TRBJ2-7
d_gene: TRBD2
abundance: -
v_gene: TRBV7-9

CDR3nt: TGTGCCAGCAGTAAACAGGATCGGATCTATGGCTACACCTTC
CDR3aa: CASSKQDRIYGYTF
j_gene: TRBJ1-2
d_gene: -
abundance: -
v_gene: TRBV27

CDR3nt: TGTGCCAGCAGCTTCTCCGGACAGAACACTGAAGCTTTCTTT
CDR3aa: CASSFSGQNTEAFF
j_gene: TRBJ1-1
d_gene: -
abundance: few
v_gene: TRBV7-9

CDR3nt: TGTGCCAGCAGTGAAGCGCTCGGGGGACAGACAAGCAATCAGCCCCAGCATTTT
CDR3aa: CASSEALGGQTSNQPQHF
j_gene: TRBJ1-5
d_gene: TRBD1
abundance: once
v_gene: TRBV2